Listed below are T cell receptor beta chains from one sample, sequenced in a study of graft-versus-host responses after intestinal transplantation. Only in-frame clones appear in the TCRdb table, and some are missing; sequencing was by immunoSEQ multiplex PCR. The sample lists 8,000 to 13,000 clones; roughly 38% were seen once. The sample was alloreactive CD8+ T cells from a mixed lymphocyte reaction culture, taken before intestinal transplant. Receptors originate from a human patient who received an intestinal transplant. The CDR3 runs from the conserved cysteine through the conserved F or W. Each record gives: clone size, CDR3 length, V gene, D gene, J gene, CDR3 protein, CDR3 DNA. D genes are given only for firm matches. Clone size, where shown, is once, few, many, or a class for clones that have expanded.

abundance: NA; len: 13; v_gene: TRBV28; d_gene: NA; j_gene: TRBJ2-5; CDR3aa: CASSFGVQETQYF; CDR3nt: TGTGCCAGCAGTTTCGGTGTCCAAGAGACCCAGTACTTC
abundance: few; len: 14; v_gene: TRBV5-1; d_gene: NA; j_gene: TRBJ1-4; CDR3aa: CASSLDSANEKLFF; CDR3nt: TGCGCCAGCAGCTTAGACAGCGCAAATGAAAAACTGTTTTTT
abundance: few; len: 15; v_gene: TRBV27; d_gene: TRBD2; j_gene: TRBJ2-1; CDR3aa: CASSSLSGGWNEQFF; CDR3nt: TGTGCCAGCAGTTCTCTATCGGGGGGGTGGAATGAGCAGTTCTTC
abundance: NA; len: 17; v_gene: TRBV5-1; d_gene: TRBD1; j_gene: TRBJ2-7; CDR3aa: CASSLYSGQGAIYEQYF; CDR3nt: TGCGCCAGCAGCTTGTACTCAGGTCAGGGGGCTATCTACGAGCAGTACTTC
abundance: once; len: 13; v_gene: TRBV2; d_gene: TRBD1; j_gene: TRBJ1-2; CDR3aa: CASTGTGREGYTF; CDR3nt: TGTGCCAGCACCGGGACAGGGAGGGAGGGCTACACCTTC
abundance: NA; len: 14; v_gene: TRBV9; d_gene: NA; j_gene: TRBJ1-1; CDR3aa: CASSVGPGNTEAFF; CDR3nt: TGTGCCAGCAGCGTAGGGCCGGGGAACACTGAAGCTTTCTTT
abundance: NA; len: 15; v_gene: TRBV7-9; d_gene: TRBD1; j_gene: TRBJ2-7; CDR3aa: CASSLGQGVVREQYF; CDR3nt: TGTGCCAGCAGCTTAGGACAGGGGGTCGTTCGGGAGCAGTACTTC
abundance: NA; len: 13; v_gene: TRBV6-1; d_gene: TRBD1; j_gene: TRBJ1-1; CDR3aa: CASSGTGLSEAFF; CDR3nt: TGTGCCAGCAGTGGGACAGGACTAAGTGAAGCTTTCTTT
abundance: NA; len: 13; v_gene: TRBV30; d_gene: NA; j_gene: TRBJ2-1; CDR3aa: CAWSVLGGTEQFF; CDR3nt: TGTGCCTGGAGTGTATTAGGGGGTACTGAGCAGTTCTTC
abundance: NA; len: 15; v_gene: TRBV15; d_gene: TRBD1; j_gene: TRBJ1-5; CDR3aa: CATSRSGTAPWPQHF; CDR3nt: TGTGCCACCAGCAGAAGTGGGACAGCCCCCTGGCCCCAGCATTTT
abundance: NA; len: 16; v_gene: TRBV29-1; d_gene: TRBD2; j_gene: TRBJ2-7; CDR3aa: CSVETSGRTSSYEQYF; CDR3nt: TGCAGCGTTGAAACTAGCGGGAGGACCAGCTCCTACGAGCAGTACTTC
abundance: NA; len: 15; v_gene: TRBV6-1; d_gene: NA; j_gene: TRBJ1-1; CDR3aa: CASSEMGGAHFEAFF; CDR3nt: TGTGCCAGCAGTGAAATGGGGGGGGCCCACTTTGAAGCTTTCTTT
abundance: NA; len: 17; v_gene: TRBV5-1; d_gene: TRBD1; j_gene: TRBJ1-1; CDR3aa: CASSQGDGHAKHSEAFF; CDR3nt: TGCGCCAGCAGCCAGGGGGACGGCCACGCCAAACACTCTGAAGCTTTCTTT
abundance: few; len: 15; v_gene: TRBV2; d_gene: NA; j_gene: TRBJ1-4; CDR3aa: CASRSSISTNEKLFF; CDR3nt: TGTGCCAGCAGATCTAGCATCTCAACTAATGAAAAACTGTTTTTT
abundance: NA; len: 22; v_gene: TRBV21-1; d_gene: NA; j_gene: TRBJ2-6; CDR3aa: CASSPRHDRAPWTSGEDNVLTF; CDR3nt: TGTGCCAGCAGCCCCCGTCATGACAGGGCACCCTGGACTAGCGGGGAGGACAACGTCCTGACTTTC
abundance: large; len: 14; v_gene: TRBV28; d_gene: TRBD1; j_gene: TRBJ1-1; CDR3aa: CASSLSTGGTEAFF; CDR3nt: TGTGCCAGCAGTTTGTCGACAGGGGGCACTGAAGCTTTCTTT
abundance: NA; len: 14; v_gene: TRBV28; d_gene: TRBD1; j_gene: TRBJ2-7; CDR3aa: CASSLGQGGYEQYF; CDR3nt: TGTGCCAGCAGTTTGGGACAGGGGGGGTACGAGCAGTACTTC
abundance: NA; len: 15; v_gene: TRBV5-6; d_gene: TRBD2; j_gene: TRBJ2-1; CDR3aa: CASSLTSGSWHEQFF; CDR3nt: TGTGCCAGCAGTCTGACTAGCGGGAGTTGGCATGAGCAGTTCTTC
abundance: NA; len: 14; v_gene: TRBV11-2; d_gene: NA; j_gene: TRBJ1-2; CDR3aa: CASSPGQSFYGYTF; CDR3nt: TGTGCCAGCAGCCCGGGTCAGTCCTTTTATGGCTACACCTTC
abundance: medium-sized; len: 13; v_gene: TRBV6-1; d_gene: NA; j_gene: TRBJ1-5; CDR3aa: CASSEWQDQPQHF; CDR3nt: TGTGCCAGCAGTGAGTGGCAGGATCAGCCCCAGCATTTT
abundance: NA; len: 14; v_gene: TRBV4-1; d_gene: NA; j_gene: TRBJ1-5; CDR3aa: CASSQVEFNQPQHF; CDR3nt: TGCGCCAGCAGCCAAGTCGAGTTCAATCAGCCCCAGCATTTT
abundance: NA; len: 15; v_gene: TRBV5-1; d_gene: NA; j_gene: TRBJ1-5; CDR3aa: CASSLLGNSNQPQHF; CDR3nt: TGCGCCAGCAGCTTGCTCGGGAATAGCAATCAGCCCCAGCATTTT
abundance: NA; len: 11; v_gene: TRBV7-2; d_gene: NA; j_gene: TRBJ2-1; CDR3aa: CASSLGVEQFF; CDR3nt: TGTGCCAGCAGCTTAGGCGTTGAGCAGTTCTTC
abundance: NA; len: 14; v_gene: TRBV27; d_gene: NA; j_gene: TRBJ2-5; CDR3aa: CASSSRQGGETQYF; CDR3nt: TGTGCCAGCAGTTCGAGGCAGGGAGGCGAGACCCAGTACTTC
abundance: NA; len: 15; v_gene: TRBV25-1; d_gene: TRBD2; j_gene: TRBJ2-2; CDR3aa: CASSEGGRDTGELFF; CDR3nt: TGTGCCAGCAGTGAGGGGGGGAGGGACACCGGGGAGCTGTTTTTT
abundance: NA; len: 12; v_gene: TRBV5-6; d_gene: NA; j_gene: TRBJ2-7; CDR3aa: CASSHGSYEQYF; CDR3nt: TGTGCCAGCAGTCACGGCTCCTACGAGCAGTACTTC
abundance: few; len: 16; v_gene: TRBV28; d_gene: NA; j_gene: TRBJ1-1; CDR3aa: CASRLPDSGGPTEAFF; CDR3nt: TGTGCCAGCAGACTACCAGATTCCGGGGGGCCGACTGAAGCTTTCTTT
abundance: few; len: 16; v_gene: TRBV5-6; d_gene: NA; j_gene: TRBJ2-3; CDR3aa: CASSLAWDSGTDTQYF; CDR3nt: TGTGCCAGCAGCTTGGCCTGGGACTCTGGCACAGATACGCAGTATTTT
abundance: NA; len: 13; v_gene: TRBV6-1; d_gene: NA; j_gene: TRBJ2-7; CDR3aa: CASSEWRRHEQYF; CDR3nt: TGTGCCAGCAGTGAGTGGAGACGCCACGAGCAGTACTTC
abundance: NA; len: 15; v_gene: TRBV19; d_gene: NA; j_gene: TRBJ1-2; CDR3aa: CASSPQGMEIYGYTF; CDR3nt: TGTGCCAGTAGTCCCCAGGGAATGGAGATCTATGGCTACACCTTC
abundance: NA; len: 15; v_gene: TRBV4-2; d_gene: NA; j_gene: TRBJ1-4; CDR3aa: CASSQRLGANEKLFF; CDR3nt: TGTGCCAGCAGCCAAAGACTCGGAGCTAATGAAAAACTGTTTTTT
abundance: few; len: 13; v_gene: TRBV5-4; d_gene: NA; j_gene: TRBJ2-7; CDR3aa: CASSLEQAYEQYF; CDR3nt: TGTGCCAGCAGCTTGGAACAGGCCTACGAGCAGTACTTC
abundance: NA; len: 14; v_gene: TRBV9; d_gene: TRBD1; j_gene: TRBJ1-2; CDR3aa: CASSASGTGYGYTF; CDR3nt: TGTGCCAGCAGCGCCTCCGGGACAGGCTATGGCTACACCTTC
abundance: NA; len: 14; v_gene: TRBV4-1; d_gene: TRBD1; j_gene: TRBJ1-2; CDR3aa: CASSQVDRDYGYTF; CDR3nt: TGCGCCAGCAGCCAAGTTGACAGGGACTATGGCTACACCTTC
abundance: NA; len: 14; v_gene: TRBV2; d_gene: TRBD2; j_gene: TRBJ2-7; CDR3aa: CASSDSGSSYEQYF; CDR3nt: TGTGCCAGCAGCGATAGCGGGAGCTCCTACGAGCAGTACTTC
abundance: NA; len: 15; v_gene: TRBV2; d_gene: TRBD2; j_gene: TRBJ2-3; CDR3aa: CASSGTSVYSDTQYF; CDR3nt: TGTGCCAGCAGCGGGACTAGCGTCTATTCAGATACGCAGTATTTT
abundance: NA; len: 16; v_gene: TRBV7-2; d_gene: TRBD2; j_gene: TRBJ2-1; CDR3aa: CASSLLAGGLGNEQFF; CDR3nt: TGTGCCAGCAGCTTATTGGCGGGGGGGCTGGGTAATGAGCAGTTCTTC
abundance: NA; len: 15; v_gene: TRBV5-1; d_gene: NA; j_gene: TRBJ1-5; CDR3aa: CASSLVPRRKVPQHF; CDR3nt: TGCGCCAGCAGCTTGGTCCCCCGGCGGAAGGTGCCCCAGCATTTT
abundance: NA; len: 14; v_gene: TRBV6-5; d_gene: NA; j_gene: TRBJ2-7; CDR3aa: CASSGPEQGYEQYF; CDR3nt: TGTGCCAGCAGTGGCCCTGAACAGGGATACGAGCAGTACTTC
abundance: NA; len: 11; v_gene: TRBV19; d_gene: TRBD1; j_gene: TRBJ2-1; CDR3aa: CASGQGNEQFF; CDR3nt: TGTGCCAGTGGACAGGGAAATGAGCAGTTCTTC
abundance: NA; len: 12; v_gene: TRBV5-7; d_gene: NA; j_gene: TRBJ2-3; CDR3aa: CASSLAPNTQYF; CDR3nt: TGTGCCAGCAGCTTGGCCCCCAATACGCAGTATTTT
abundance: few; len: 12; v_gene: TRBV10-3; d_gene: TRBD1; j_gene: TRBJ1-2; CDR3aa: CAIKAGGNGYTF; CDR3nt: TGTGCCATCAAGGCAGGGGGTAATGGCTACACCTTC
abundance: NA; len: 13; v_gene: TRBV7-2; d_gene: TRBD2; j_gene: TRBJ2-1; CDR3aa: CASSLSGLAEQFF; CDR3nt: TGTGCCAGCAGCTTATCCGGACTAGCGGAGCAGTTCTTC
abundance: NA; len: 14; v_gene: TRBV2; d_gene: NA; j_gene: TRBJ2-7; CDR3aa: CASSEESLSGEQYF; CDR3nt: TGTGCCAGCAGTGAGGAGTCACTATCCGGCGAGCAGTACTTC